These 5 T cell receptor beta chains were all obtained from the same sample, sequenced in a study of blood T cell repertoires in COVID-19. Here immunoSEQ multiplex PCR was the method, and the copy in TCRdb shows in-frame clones only, minus some. This sample has more than 200,000 clones, with more than 75% found just once. The source material was peripheral blood. The receptors come from an older woman with COVID-19, enrolled during active disease.

V usage is TRBV29-1 and J usage is TRBJ2-1; 7 positions agree with TRBD1. CDR3 length: 14 residues. CDR1 SQVTM and CDR2 ANQGSEA come from the germline V gene. V was pared by 7 bases and J by 10 bases, with 16 bases of the junction left unmatched. The CDR3 is CSAASAGTVIEQFF. The CDR3 bases are TGCAGCGCCGCCTCGGCCGGGACAGTAATCGAGCAGTTCTTC.

The chain uses TRBV3-1 (or the pseudogene TRBV3-2) and TRBJ2-7; D might be TRBD2 (6 bases). Deletions cut 4 bases from V and 2 bases from J, with 12 bases between. Looked up from germline, CDR1 is LGHDT and CDR2 is YNNKEL (reference sequence). The CDR3 covers 14 residues. CDR3 sequence reads: CASSRAGTTYEQYF. DNA of the CDR3: TGTGCCAGCAGCCGGGCGGGGACCACCTACGAGCAGTACTTC.

This chain uses TRBV28 with TRBJ2-1; D unresolved. Trimming took 6 bases from V and 2 from J, leaving 17 bases between them. The CDR3 has 16 amino acids. CDR1 is MDHEN, CDR2 SYDVKM, per germline. This chain's CDR3 is CASSHLGAQTYNEQFF. The CDR3 DNA reads as TGTGCCAGCAGCCATCTTGGAGCCCAGACCTACAATGAGCAGTTCTTC. Based on the CDR3 plus reference TRBV28 and TRBJ2-1, the full variable domain is DVKVTQSSRYLVKRTGEKVFLECVQDMDHENMFWYRQDPGLGLRLIYFSYDVKMKEKGDIPEGYSVSREKKERFSLILESASTNQTSMYLCASSHLGAQTYNEQFFGPGTRLTVL.

The chain recombines TRBV29-1 with TRBJ1-2, with 7 bases aligning to TRBD1. The CDR3 contains 13 residues. Germline V gene lookup returns CDR1 SQVTM and CDR2 ANQGSEA. The ends lost 3 bases at V and 4 bases at J; junction bases unmatched: 5. The CDR3 DNA follows: TGCAGCGTTGACAGTCAGGGGGGCTATGGCTACACCTTC. This encodes CSVDSQGGYGYTF. Full variable domain (remainder filled in from reference TRBV29-1 and TRBJ1-2): SAVISQKPSRDICQRGTSLTIQCQVDSQVTMMFWYRQQPGQSLTLIATANQGSEATYESGFVIDKFPISRPNLTFSTLTVSNMSPEDSSIYLCSVDSQGGYGYTFGSGTRLTVV.

The V call is TRBV7-2, the J call TRBJ2-7, with TRBD2 identical over 10 bases. CDR3 length equals 15 residues. J was trimmed by 3 bases and V by 1 base; bases with no gene match: 3. Germline V CDR1 and CDR2: SGHTA, FQGNSA. The CDR3, as DNA: TGTGCCAGCAGCTTAGGGCTAGCGGGAGTCTACGAGCAGTACTTC. Residues: CASSLGLAGVYEQYF.